What follows describes a single T cell receptor (beta chain). The sample is drawn from a study of CD8 T cells in Susac syndrome. Germline assignment: CDR1 SGHTA and CDR2 FQGTGA. The CDR3 totals 12 residues. V lost 5 bases and J lost 6, with 10 bases in between. The RNA, about 0.5 to 1 ug, was put through reverse transcription using random hexamers. Amplification of TCR beta CDR3 across 54 Vbeta and 13 Jbeta was performed with immunoSEQ multiplex PCR. Using its own MiXCR run on the immunoSEQ multiplex PCR reads, TCRdb lists one record per CDR3 protein. The repertoire holds around 140,000 distinct CDR3 sequences, with roughly 95% as singletons. Sequencing targeted TCR beta in T cells from blood (CD8+ and CD4+). The study used treatment-naive patients who had stable or active relapsing-remitting disease as multiple sclerosis controls. The CD8+ and CD4+ T cells were isolated magnetically using a negative isolation approach, whereas the TEMRA cells were enriched by FACS.

Sequencing was carried out using CD4+ T cells from PBMCs. This TCR came from a human donor with multiple sclerosis. The V gene is TRBV7-3, the J gene TRBJ2-5; no clear D gene. This chain's CDR3 is CASSADRQTQYF. The CDR3, as DNA: TGTGCCAGCAGCGCGGACCGACAGACCCAGTACTTC.